Listed below are T cell receptor beta chains from one sample, sequenced in a study of glioma-infiltrating T cells. A single record per CDR3 protein comes from TCRdb applying MiXCR to the multiplex PCR reads. Of about 190,000 distinct CDR3 sequences listed, around 32% are singletons. The specimen sequenced was glioma tissue, nonneoplastic brain tissue, or PBMCs (not recorded which). The source of these receptors is a human donor with low-grade glioma or glioblastoma, undergoing nonglioma brain surgery, or in good health (not recorded which). Both conserved end residues are part of each CDR3. D genes are given only for firm matches. The size field is filled for only some rows; it gives once, few, many or a size class.

TRBV5-1	many	TRBJ2-3	.	14	TGCGCCAGCAGCTTGGGAGAGAGACAGACTACGCAGTATTTT	CASSLGERQTTQYF
TRBV30	.	TRBJ1-1	.	8	TGTGCCTTCTCCCGCGCTTTCTTT	CAFSRAFF